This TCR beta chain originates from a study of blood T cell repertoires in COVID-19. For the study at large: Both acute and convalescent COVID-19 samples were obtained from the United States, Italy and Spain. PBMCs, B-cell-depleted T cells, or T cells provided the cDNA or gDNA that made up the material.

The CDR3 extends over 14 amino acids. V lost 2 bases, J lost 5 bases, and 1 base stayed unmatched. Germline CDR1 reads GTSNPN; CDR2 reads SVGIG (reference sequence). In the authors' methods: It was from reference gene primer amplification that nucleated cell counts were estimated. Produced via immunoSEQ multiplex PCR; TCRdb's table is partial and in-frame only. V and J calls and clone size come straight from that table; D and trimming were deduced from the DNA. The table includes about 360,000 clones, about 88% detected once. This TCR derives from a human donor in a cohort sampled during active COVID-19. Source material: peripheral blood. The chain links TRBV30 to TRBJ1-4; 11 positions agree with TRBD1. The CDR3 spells CAWSWDRGNEKLFF. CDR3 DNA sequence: TGTGCCTGGAGTTGGGACAGGGGGAATGAAAAACTGTTTTTT.